The TCR beta chain described here comes from a study of blood T cells in healthy people across ages. Study-level information: About one barcoded beta molecule was captured per two T cells (by template switching).

PCR was performed a second time for roughly 7 to 12 cycles using a sample-barcoded 5' primer and a J-beta primer mix. TCRdb reanalysed the 5' RACE reads using MiXCR and keeps one entry per CDR3 protein. Of 600,000 to 650,000 distinct CDR3 sequences listed, 45% to 65% are singletons. Per germline, CDR1 MNHEY and CDR2 SMNVEV (reference sequence). Trimming took 2 bases from V and 0 from J, leaving 13 bases between them. The CDR3 has 16 residues. V usage is TRBV27 and J usage is TRBJ2-5, with TRBD2 as a possible D gene (5 bases). The sequenced sample was blood. This TCR came from a man between 60 and 75 years old in good health. The CDR3 is CASSLAAGLYQETQYF. DNA of the CDR3: TGTGCCAGCAGTTTAGCGGCGGGCTTGTACCAAGAGACCCAGTACTTC.